This is a list of T cell receptor beta chains from one sample in a study of blood T cells in healthy people across ages. One entry per CDR3 protein, called by TCRdb with MiXCR from the 5' RACE reads. The repertoire holds roughly 640,000 distinct CDR3 sequences, with around 31% as singletons. Sequenced material: blood. These receptors all come from a woman at least 80 years old in good health. The CDR3 runs from the conserved cysteine through the conserved F or W. Fields, in order: clone size, D gene, V gene, J gene, CDR3 DNA, CDR3 protein. D genes are given only for firm matches. Not all rows give a size; the values are once, few, many and, for expanded clones, a class.

clone_size: -
d_call: TRBD1
v_call: TRBV20-1
j_call: TRBJ2-5
cdr3_nt: TGCAGTGCTAGGCGCGGCGGGACAGGGATGGAGACCCAGTACTTC
cdr3_aa: CSARRGGTGMETQYF

clone_size: many
d_call: TRBD1
v_call: TRBV11-2
j_call: TRBJ2-5
cdr3_nt: TGTGCCAGCAGCACCGGACAGGGGGGCGCGGGAGAGACCCAGTACTTC
cdr3_aa: CASSTGQGGAGETQYF

clone_size: -
d_call: -
v_call: TRBV25-1
j_call: TRBJ1-1
cdr3_nt: TGTGCCAGCAGTGACCATCGGATGAGGGGTGAAACTGAAGCTTTCTTT
cdr3_aa: CASSDHRMRGETEAFF

clone_size: many
d_call: TRBD1
v_call: TRBV5-5
j_call: TRBJ2-7
cdr3_nt: TGTGCCAGCAGCCCGGACAGGGGGCGGTCCTACGAGCAGTACTTC
cdr3_aa: CASSPDRGRSYEQYF

clone_size: many
d_call: -
v_call: TRBV6-2/TRBV6-3
j_call: TRBJ2-7
cdr3_nt: TGTGCCAGCAGTTACTCGGGCCAGGGATACGACGAGCAGTACTTC
cdr3_aa: CASSYSGQGYDEQYF

clone_size: many
d_call: TRBD2
v_call: TRBV5-1
j_call: TRBJ2-1
cdr3_nt: TGCGCCAGCAGCCCCGGACTAGCGGGACCTCTAAGGAATGAGCAGTTCTTC
cdr3_aa: CASSPGLAGPLRNEQFF

clone_size: few
d_call: -
v_call: TRBV7-8
j_call: TRBJ1-4
cdr3_nt: TGTGCCAGCAGCTTCGACCGGGGGAGGAGTGAAAAACTGTTTTTT
cdr3_aa: CASSFDRGRSEKLFF

clone_size: many
d_call: -
v_call: TRBV7-3
j_call: TRBJ2-1
cdr3_nt: TGTGCCAGCAGCTTACTTCCCTCAATGGACGGGGCCCGAAATGAGCAGTTCTTC
cdr3_aa: CASSLLPSMDGARNEQFF

clone_size: many
d_call: -
v_call: TRBV9
j_call: TRBJ2-1
cdr3_nt: TGTGCCAGCAGCCCCGACTCAAATCCCTACAATGAGCAGTTCTTC
cdr3_aa: CASSPDSNPYNEQFF

clone_size: many
d_call: -
v_call: TRBV28
j_call: TRBJ1-6
cdr3_nt: TGTGCCAGCAGTCCCCCCGAGAGGTATAATTCACCCCTCCACTTT
cdr3_aa: CASSPPERYNSPLHF

clone_size: few
d_call: -
v_call: TRBV7-9
j_call: TRBJ1-1
cdr3_nt: TGTGCCGCTGGTAGGGGGAACACTGAAGCTTTCTTT
cdr3_aa: CAAGRGNTEAFF

clone_size: -
d_call: TRBD2
v_call: TRBV30
j_call: TRBJ2-3
cdr3_nt: TGTGCCTGGAGTCGGGGGGGCGTGGCAGATACGCAGTATTTT
cdr3_aa: CAWSRGGVADTQYF

clone_size: -
d_call: TRBD2
v_call: TRBV20-1
j_call: TRBJ2-3
cdr3_nt: TGCTGTACTAGCGGTGGGGAGCACACAGATACGCAGTATTTT
cdr3_aa: CCTSGGEHTDTQYF

clone_size: many
d_call: TRBD2
v_call: TRBV20-1
j_call: TRBJ2-7
cdr3_nt: TGCAGTGCTCTACTCTCGCGGGGGGTTACCTACGAGCAGTACTTC
cdr3_aa: CSALLSRGVTYEQYF

clone_size: many
d_call: TRBD1
v_call: TRBV4-3
j_call: TRBJ2-3
cdr3_nt: TGCGCCAGCAGCCTTGGACAGGGGGAAACAGATACGCAGTATTTT
cdr3_aa: CASSLGQGETDTQYF

clone_size: many
d_call: -
v_call: TRBV5-1
j_call: TRBJ2-5
cdr3_nt: TGCGCCAGCCGCCGTATAGGGGTAGAGACCCAGTACTTC
cdr3_aa: CASRRIGVETQYF

clone_size: -
d_call: -
v_call: TRBV2
j_call: TRBJ1-2
cdr3_nt: TGTGCCAGCAGTGGAGCCCGGGCGCCTCTCTATGGCTACACCTTC
cdr3_aa: CASSGARAPLYGYTF

clone_size: few
d_call: -
v_call: TRBV6-5
j_call: TRBJ2-1
cdr3_nt: TGTGCCAGCAGCTCGGGACTCCTGGGGGAGCAGTTCTTC
cdr3_aa: CASSSGLLGEQFF

clone_size: many
d_call: -
v_call: TRBV14
j_call: TRBJ2-3
cdr3_nt: TGTGCCAGCAGCCAAGTTGGTAATACGCAGTATTTT
cdr3_aa: CASSQVGNTQYF

clone_size: many
d_call: -
v_call: TRBV3-1
j_call: TRBJ2-3
cdr3_nt: TGTGCCAGCAGCCTCGTCGGAGGGCCAAGCACAGATACGCAGTATTTT
cdr3_aa: CASSLVGGPSTDTQYF

clone_size: many
d_call: -
v_call: TRBV6-6
j_call: TRBJ2-6
cdr3_nt: TGTGCCAATCTAGCTCCTGGGGCCAACGTCCTGACTTTC
cdr3_aa: CANLAPGANVLTF

clone_size: -
d_call: -
v_call: TRBV20-1
j_call: TRBJ2-3
cdr3_nt: TGCAGTGCTAGAGACCGACTCTCTGTAGCAGATACGCAGTATTTT
cdr3_aa: CSARDRLSVADTQYF

clone_size: -
d_call: -
v_call: TRBV19
j_call: TRBJ1-1
cdr3_nt: TGTGCCAGTTCGGTAAAGAACACTGAAGCTTTCTTT
cdr3_aa: CASSVKNTEAFF

clone_size: -
d_call: TRBD2
v_call: TRBV7-2
j_call: TRBJ2-1
cdr3_nt: TGTGCCAGCAGCTGGAGCGGGGACTCCTACAATGAGCAGTTCTTC
cdr3_aa: CASSWSGDSYNEQFF

clone_size: -
d_call: -
v_call: TRBV4-1
j_call: TRBJ2-5
cdr3_nt: TGCGCCAGCAGCCAAGAAGGTGTTCGGGGAGAGACCCAGTACTTC
cdr3_aa: CASSQEGVRGETQYF

clone_size: few
d_call: -
v_call: TRBV15
j_call: TRBJ1-6
cdr3_nt: TGTGCCACCAGCACCCGGGCCGGGAATTCACCCCTCCACTTT
cdr3_aa: CATSTRAGNSPLHF

clone_size: many
d_call: -
v_call: TRBV7-2
j_call: TRBJ2-7
cdr3_nt: TGTGCCAGCAGCCGGGCGGATCGGAGCCCCTACGAGCAGTACTTC
cdr3_aa: CASSRADRSPYEQYF

clone_size: -
d_call: -
v_call: TRBV5-1
j_call: TRBJ1-2
cdr3_nt: TGCGCCAGCAGCATGGGCTATTACGGGGAAAACTATGGCTACACCTTC
cdr3_aa: CASSMGYYGENYGYTF

clone_size: many
d_call: -
v_call: TRBV20-1
j_call: TRBJ2-4
cdr3_nt: TGCAGTGCTAGACTACGTGTCCCAGCGGACATTCAGTACTTC
cdr3_aa: CSARLRVPADIQYF

clone_size: -
d_call: -
v_call: TRBV5-1
j_call: TRBJ1-1
cdr3_nt: TGCGCCAGCAGCCGAATAGCCGGGATGACTGAAGCTTTCTTT
cdr3_aa: CASSRIAGMTEAFF

clone_size: many
d_call: TRBD1
v_call: TRBV9
j_call: TRBJ2-3
cdr3_nt: TGTGCCAGCAGCGTAGCATTGGACAGGGGGTTCACAGATACGCAGTATTTT
cdr3_aa: CASSVALDRGFTDTQYF

clone_size: -
d_call: -
v_call: TRBV19
j_call: TRBJ2-7
cdr3_nt: TGTGCCAGTAGTATAGGCCAGCGACGCTCCTACAATGAGCAGTACTTC
cdr3_aa: CASSIGQRRSYNEQYF

clone_size: -
d_call: -
v_call: TRBV5-1
j_call: TRBJ2-2
cdr3_nt: TGCGCCAGCAGCTTATCCCCATTACGGAACACCGGGGAGCTGTTTTTT
cdr3_aa: CASSLSPLRNTGELFF

clone_size: many
d_call: -
v_call: TRBV4-3
j_call: TRBJ2-7
cdr3_nt: TGCGCCAGCAGCCAAGCCCGGGTCGGCGAGCAGTACTTC
cdr3_aa: CASSQARVGEQYF

clone_size: many
d_call: TRBD2
v_call: TRBV7-6
j_call: TRBJ2-1
cdr3_nt: TGTGCCAGCAGCTTGCTAGCGGAAGAGCAGTTCTTC
cdr3_aa: CASSLLAEEQFF

clone_size: -
d_call: -
v_call: TRBV12-5
j_call: TRBJ2-3
cdr3_nt: TGTGCTAGTGGGTACACAGATACGCAGTATTTT
cdr3_aa: CASGYTDTQYF

clone_size: many
d_call: -
v_call: TRBV29-1
j_call: TRBJ2-1
cdr3_nt: TGCAGCGCCCCCTGGGGCAATGAGCAGTTCTTC
cdr3_aa: CSAPWGNEQFF

clone_size: many
d_call: TRBD1
v_call: TRBV4-2
j_call: TRBJ2-4
cdr3_nt: TGTGCCAGCAGCCATCCCGGGACAGGGGGAAACATTCAGTACTTC
cdr3_aa: CASSHPGTGGNIQYF

clone_size: few
d_call: TRBD2
v_call: TRBV6-2/TRBV6-3
j_call: TRBJ2-2
cdr3_nt: TGTGCCAGCAGCCTCCGTAAAAGGACTAGCGGGGGATGGAACGAACCCGGGGAGCTGTTTTTT
cdr3_aa: CASSLRKRTSGGWNEPGELFF

clone_size: many
d_call: -
v_call: TRBV6-6
j_call: TRBJ1-1
cdr3_nt: TGTGCCAGCAGGATATCCATGAACACTGAAGCTTTCTTT
cdr3_aa: CASRISMNTEAFF